This entry lists 29 T cell receptor beta chains sequenced from one sample in a study of glioma-infiltrating T cells after dendritic cell vaccination. TCRdb's table, derived via immunoSEQ multiplex PCR, lists solely in-frame clones and lacks some. This table has roughly 38,000 clones, approximately 80% appearing once. Specimen: blood, collected before dendritic cell vaccination. These receptors originate from a human donor with glioblastoma.

The CDR3 DNA sequence: TGTGCCAGCAGTTTACGACTTCGGGGACTAGCGGTTTTGTCAGCTGCAGATACGCAGTATTTT. This encodes CASSLRLRGLAVLSAADTQYF. The chain recombines TRBV27 with TRBJ2-3; 11 positions match TRBD2. The CDR3 covers 21 residues. The germline V gene encodes CDR1 MNHEY and CDR2 SMNVEV (reference sequence). The J segment lost 4 bases and the V segment lost 2 bases, leaving 20 bases of the junction unmatched.

V usage is TRBV5-1 and J usage is TRBJ2-7; tentatively, D is TRBD2 (7 bases). V lost 7 bases to trimming and J lost 3 bases, with 17 bases between them. CDR1 and CDR2 (germline): SGHRS, YFSETQ. This CDR3 comprises 14 residues. For the CDR3, the DNA is TGCGCCAGCGGGGGGGGGCCCTCAAGCTACGAGCAGTACTTC. Amino acid sequence: CASGGGPSSYEQYF. The whole variable domain, filled in from reference TRBV5-1 and TRBJ2-7, reads KAGVTQTPRYLIKTRGQQVTLSCSPISGHRSVSWYQQTPGQGLQFLFEYFSETQRNKGNFPGRFSGRQFSNSRSEMNVSTLELGDSALYLCASGGGPSSYEQYFGPGTRLTVT.

The chain carries TRBV27 and TRBJ1-1, with TRBD1 matching over 9 bases. Trimming removed 5 bases from V and 0 bases from J; junction bases left unmatched: 4. The CDR3 contains 15 residues. Germline CDR1 and CDR2: MNHEY and SMNVEV (reference sequence). For the CDR3, the DNA is TGTGCCAGCAGTCTACGGACAGGGGTGAACACTGAAGCTTTCTTT. Protein product: CASSLRTGVNTEAFF.

The V and J genes are TRBV4-1 and TRBJ1-5; D might be TRBD1 (6 bases). Germline V gene sequence: CDR1 MGHRA, CDR2 YSYEKL. The CDR3 is 15 amino acids. V was shortened by 1 base and J by 3 bases, with 10 bases between the two germline ends. DNA of the CDR3: TGCGCCAGCAGCCAAGGGGACACCGACAATCAGCCCCAGCATTTT. It encodes CASSQGDTDNQPQHF.

CDR3 sequence reads: CATSGQVSYEQYF. The CDR3 DNA reads TGTGCCACTAGCGGTCAGGTTTCCTACGAGCAGTACTTC. This rearrangement joins TRBV7-6 to TRBJ2-7; TRBD2 agrees at 7 bases. Losses at the gene ends were 10 bases for V and 1 base for J; bases not matched to a gene: 7. There are 13 residues in the CDR3. Germline assignment: CDR1 SGHVS and CDR2 FNYEAQ.

This clone has a handful of counts. Other DNA sequences of this sample code for an identical CDR3. The rearrangement links TRBV19 to TRBJ2-6; D not certain. Germline loops: CDR1 LNHDA, CDR2 SQIVND (reference sequence). V was pared by 3 bases and J by 5 bases, with 11 bases between. The CDR3 is 15 amino acids. The CDR3, as DNA: TGTGCCAGTAGTATCGACATGGCGAGGGCCAACGTCCTGACTTTC. It translates to CASSIDMARANVLTF.

The chain carries TRBV5-4 and TRBJ1-2, with D unclear. Looked up from germline, CDR1 is SGHNT and CDR2 is YYREEE (reference sequence). The CDR3 loop spans 15 amino acids. V shed 1 base and J shed 4 bases, with 14 bases lying between them. The DNA of the CDR3 is TGTGCCAGCAGCTTGTTGGGCAGCCGTCCCTATGGCTACACCTTC. It is translated as CASSLLGSRPYGYTF.

The V and J genes are TRBV10-3 and TRBJ2-1; TRBD1 agrees at 12 bases. Germline values: CDR1 ENHRY, CDR2 SYGVKD. The CDR3 loop spans 16 amino acids. With 2 bases clipped from V and 8 bases from J, the junction kept 7 bases outside the gene matches. For the CDR3, the DNA is TGTGCCATCAGTGAGCCGGGGGGACAGGGGGCCGATGAGCAGTTCTTC. Translated: CAISEPGGQGADEQFF.

CDR3 in DNA: TGTGCCAGCAGCTTAGCTGCGCGTACAGATACGCAGTATTTT. It translates to CASSLAARTDTQYF. The V call is TRBV7-8, the J call TRBJ2-3, with D unresolved. The CDR3 is 14 amino acids. With 0 bases removed from V and 3 bases from J, the gap between germline ends came to 7 bases. Germline CDR1 reads SGHVS; CDR2 reads FQNEAQ.

V is TRBV7-2 and J is TRBJ2-7, with 12 bases identical to TRBD2. With 5 bases clipped from V and 2 bases from J, the junction kept 1 base outside the gene matches. Germline V gene sequence: CDR1 SGHTA, CDR2 FQGNSA. There are 14 residues in the CDR3. The CDR3: CASSRTSGAYEQYF. CDR3 DNA: TGTGCCAGCAGCCGGACTAGCGGGGCCTACGAGCAGTACTTC.

The chain uses TRBV6-5 and TRBJ1-2, with TRBD1 matching over 8 bases. V lost 6 bases, J lost 0 bases, and 6 bases stayed unmatched. The germline gives CDR1 MNHEY, CDR2 SVGAGI. This CDR3 spans 15 amino acids. CDR3 amino acids: CASSPTGGPNYGYTF. Here the CDR3 DNA reads TGTGCCAGCAGCCCTACAGGGGGACCTAACTATGGCTACACCTTC.

V is TRBV4-3 and J is TRBJ1-1; no clear D. Germline CDR1 and CDR2: LGHNA and YSLEER. This CDR3 has 15 residues. The V and J ends lost 1 base and 1 base respectively, with 10 bases between them. The CDR3 region is CASSQVIQTNTEAFF. Here the CDR3 DNA reads TGCGCCAGCAGCCAAGTGATACAGACGAACACTGAAGCTTTCTTT.

This clone was counted between two and nine times. V and J are TRBV29-1 and TRBJ1-2; D unresolved. CDR3 length: 14 residues. Trimming left V 2 bases short and J 0 bases short, with 10 bases between. Looked up from germline, CDR1 is SQVTM and CDR2 is ANQGSEA. For the CDR3, the DNA is TGCAGCGTTGAAAGGCGGGAGACTAACTATGGCTACACCTTC. Translating it yields CSVERRETNYGYTF.

The chain links TRBV5-4 to TRBJ2-3, with D possibly matching TRBD2 (6 bases). Per germline, CDR1 SGHNT and CDR2 YYREEE (reference sequence). CDR3 length: 15 residues. Trimming took 5 bases from V and 4 from J, leaving 17 bases between them. The CDR3 sequence is CASSSAPGRPDTQYF. In DNA, the CDR3 is TGTGCCAGCAGTTCAGCACCCGGGAGACCAGATACGCAGTATTTT.

The chain carries TRBV18 and TRBJ2-4; 7 bases line up with TRBD1. Germline trimming cut 0 bases from V and 0 bases from J; bases unmatched to any gene: 8. The germline gives CDR1 KGHSH, CDR2 LQKENI. CDR3 length: 18 amino acids. The CDR3 sequence is CASSPPGQSHLAKNIQYF. The CDR3 bases are TGTGCCAGCTCACCACCGGGACAGAGTCATCTAGCCAAAAACATTCAGTACTTC.

The V gene is TRBV6-5, the J gene TRBJ2-3; the match to TRBD2 covers 9 bases. V lost 3 bases, J lost 8 bases, and 9 bases stayed unmatched. The CDR3 is made up of 15 amino acids. Germline V gene data show CDR1 as MNHEY and CDR2 as SVGAGI. The CDR3 DNA reads as TGTGCCAGCAGTTATCAACTAGCGGGCCAGGGTACGCAGTATTTT. Translating gives CASSYQLAGQGTQYF.

The chain is built from TRBV5-8 and TRBJ1-5, with TRBD1 matching over 10 bases. The CDR3 totals 15 residues. The trim removed 3 bases at V and 4 bases at J, leaving 4 bases unmatched. Germline V gene data show CDR1 as SGHTS and CDR2 as YDEGEE. The CDR3 coding sequence is TGTGCCAGCAGCTCGGGACAGGGGTATAATCAGCCCCAGCATTTT. This encodes CASSSGQGYNQPQHF.

This clone appeared a few times. An end of the junction differs from the germline gene, which may be a read error. The genes are TRBV6-1 and TRBJ2-7; D is unclear. The CDR3 contains 11 residues. Germline V gene lookup returns CDR1 MNHNS and CDR2 SASEGT. The CDR3 loop reads CASSTPWKVAF. Here the CDR3 DNA reads TGTGCCAGCAGTACTCCATGGAAGGTAGCTTTC.

In this sample, this clone turned up many times. V is TRBV5-4 and J is TRBJ2-7, with 15 bases aligning to TRBD2. This CDR3 contains 17 residues. Germline trimming cut 3 bases from V and 0 bases from J; bases unmatched to any gene: 4. Germline V gene lookup returns CDR1 SGHNT and CDR2 YYREEE (reference sequence). The CDR3 region has the DNA TGTGCCAGCAGCTCGGGACTAGCGGGGGGTTACTCCTACGAGCAGTACTTC. Amino acids: CASSSGLAGGYSYEQYF.

This chain connects TRBV6-5 to TRBJ2-3; tentatively, D is TRBD2 (6 bases). The CDR3 has 14 residues. Germline assignment: CDR1 MNHEY and CDR2 SVGAGI. The V end was cut by 7 bases, the J end by 1 base, with 12 bases between. The CDR3: CASKRGTRTDTQYF. The DNA of the CDR3 is TGTGCCAGCAAACGGGGGACCCGCACAGATACGCAGTATTTT.

V is TRBV5-1 and J is TRBJ2-7, with D possibly matching TRBD2 (6 bases). The V gene lost 2 bases and the J gene lost 0 bases, with 9 bases spanning the gap. Germline values: CDR1 SGHRS, CDR2 YFSETQ. The CDR3 runs to 14 residues. The CDR3 coding sequence is TGCGCCAGCAGCTTTACGGGACTCTCCTACGAGCAGTACTTC. Its protein product is CASSFTGLSYEQYF.

The rearrangement uses TRBV19 and TRBJ1-5; 10 nucleotides agree with TRBD1. There are 18 residues in the CDR3. Trimming removed 3 bases from V and 0 bases from J; junction bases left unmatched: 8. Germline values: CDR1 LNHDA, CDR2 SQIVND (reference sequence). This CDR3 is CASSIEDRGGYSNQPQHF. In nucleotides, the CDR3 is TGTGCCAGTAGTATTGAGGACAGGGGGGGATATAGCAATCAGCCCCAGCATTTT.

The chain joins TRBV19 to TRBJ1-4, with TRBD1 identical over 10 bases. This CDR3 contains 16 residues. CDR1 and CDR2 (germline): LNHDA, SQIVND (reference sequence). V trimming: 5 bases; J trimming: 8 bases; junction bases outside the gene matches: 11. For the CDR3, the DNA is TGTGCCAGTAGTCCCACCCCAGGACAGGGGGAGGAAAAACTGTTTTTT. This gives the protein CASSPTPGQGEEKLFF.

The gene calls are TRBV7-3 and TRBJ2-1; 9 bases map to TRBD2. This CDR3 contains 15 residues. In germline, CDR1 is SGHTA, CDR2 FQGTGA. The J segment lost 8 bases and the V segment lost 2 bases, leaving 7 bases of the junction unmatched. The CDR3 spells CASSLFAGGQDEQFF. The DNA of the CDR3 is TGTGCCAGCAGCTTATTTGCGGGGGGGCAGGATGAGCAGTTCTTC.

The genes are TRBV23-1 and TRBJ1-6, with TRBD1 identical over 7 bases. TRBV23-1 is an ORF, and what it does is uncertain. Losses at the gene ends were 4 bases for V and 7 bases for J; bases not matched to a gene: 10. The CDR3 has 16 amino acids. The DNA for the CDR3 is TGCGCCAGCAGTCGACCTTTTCCAGGGGGGAATTCACCCCTCCACTTT. It translates to CASSRPFPGGNSPLHF.

This chain joins TRBV5-4 and TRBJ2-1, with 12 positions matching TRBD2. The CDR3 loop spans 20 amino acids. Trimming at V came to 0 bases and at J to 6 bases, leaving 16 bases not matched to a gene. Germline-derived CDR1 and CDR2 are SGHNT and YYREEE (reference sequence). The CDR3 bases are TGTGCCAGCAGCTTGGCACTCCCCGGCAGGGCTAGCGGGGGGGTCAATGAGCAGTTCTTC. This encodes CASSLALPGRASGGVNEQFF.

J is TRBJ2-5 and V is TRBV5-4; 9 nucleotides align to TRBD1. Judging by the DNA end, TRBJ2-7 fits better; the J call may be wrong. Germline V lookup: CDR1 SGHNT, CDR2 YYREEE (reference sequence). This CDR3 is built from 15 residues. CDR3 loop: CATSPYGTGHHEQYF. The CDR3 DNA reads TGTGCCACATCTCCCTATGGGACAGGGCACCACGAGCAGTACTTC.

This clone appeared a single time. At one of its ends the junction is not consistent with the germline gene, which may arise from a read error. This chain links TRBV4-1 with TRBJ2-1; 9 bases map to TRBD2. Germline values: CDR1 MGHRA, CDR2 YSYEKL. This CDR3 spans 15 amino acids. The CDR3 nucleotides read TGCGCCAGCAGCCAAGTGGGGACTAGCTACGATGAGCAGTTCTTC. Protein: CASSQVGTSYDEQFF.

The rearrangement links TRBV10-3 to TRBJ2-7, with D tentatively TRBD2 (6 bases). The germline V gene encodes CDR1 ENHRY and CDR2 SYGVKD. The V end lost 11 bases, the J end lost 4 bases, and 18 bases lay between the germline ends. The CDR3 is 13 amino acids. CDR3 DNA: TGTGCCGTCTCCGTGGAGGGAGGATACGAGCAGTACTTC. It encodes CAVSVEGGYEQYF.